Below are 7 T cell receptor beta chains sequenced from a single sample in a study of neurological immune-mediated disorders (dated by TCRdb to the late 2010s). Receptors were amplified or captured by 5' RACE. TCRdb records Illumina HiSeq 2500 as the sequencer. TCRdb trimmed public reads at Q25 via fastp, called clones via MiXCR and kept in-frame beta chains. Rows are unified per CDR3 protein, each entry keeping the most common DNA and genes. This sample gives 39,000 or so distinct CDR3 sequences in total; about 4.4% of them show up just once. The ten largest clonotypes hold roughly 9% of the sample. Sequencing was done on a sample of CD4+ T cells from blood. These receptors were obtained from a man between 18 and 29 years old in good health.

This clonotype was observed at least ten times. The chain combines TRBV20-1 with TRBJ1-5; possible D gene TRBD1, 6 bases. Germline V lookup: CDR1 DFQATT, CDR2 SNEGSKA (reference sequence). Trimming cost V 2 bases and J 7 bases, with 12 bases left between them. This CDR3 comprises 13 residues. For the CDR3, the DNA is TGCAGTGCTAGAAGGGGGGTGGTCCAGCCCCAGCATTTT. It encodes CSARRGVVQPQHF.

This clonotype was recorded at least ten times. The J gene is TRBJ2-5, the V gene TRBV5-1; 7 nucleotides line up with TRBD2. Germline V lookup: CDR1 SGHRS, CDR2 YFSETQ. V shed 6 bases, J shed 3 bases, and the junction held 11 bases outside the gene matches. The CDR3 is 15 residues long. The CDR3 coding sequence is TGCGCCAGCACCCAGGAAGGGCTAGCGGAAGAGACCCAGTACTTC. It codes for CASTQEGLAEETQYF.

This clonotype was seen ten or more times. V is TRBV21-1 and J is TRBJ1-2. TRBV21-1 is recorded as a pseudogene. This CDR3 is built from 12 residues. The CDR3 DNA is TGTGCCAGCAGCAAAGTAGGCTATGGCTACACCTTC. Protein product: CASSKVGYGYTF.

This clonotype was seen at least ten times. The CDR3: CASSPRGRNTGELFF. Written as DNA, the CDR3 is TGTGCCAGCAGCCCCAGGGGGCGTAACACCGGGGAGCTGTTTTTT. The V and J genes are TRBV7-8 and TRBJ2-2; 8 bases align to TRBD1. This CDR3 comprises 15 residues. The J segment lost 2 bases and the V segment lost 5 bases, leaving 4 bases of the junction unmatched. From germline, CDR1 is SGHVS and CDR2 FQNEAQ.

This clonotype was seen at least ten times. Here the CDR3 reads CASSSQGVNSGNTIYF. The CDR3 DNA reads as TGTGCCAGCAGCTCCCAGGGTGTAAACTCTGGAAACACCATATATTTT. The chain is built from TRBV7-6 and TRBJ1-3, with D possibly being TRBD1 (5 bases). The CDR3 spans 16 residues. Per the germline V gene, CDR1 is SGHVS and CDR2 is FNYEAQ. V was pared by 4 bases and J by 0 bases, with 13 bases between.

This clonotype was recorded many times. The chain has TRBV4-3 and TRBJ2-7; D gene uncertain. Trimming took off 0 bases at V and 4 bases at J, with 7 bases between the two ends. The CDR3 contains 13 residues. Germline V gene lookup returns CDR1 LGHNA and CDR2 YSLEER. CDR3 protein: CASSQDRGYEQYF. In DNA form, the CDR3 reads TGCGCCAGCAGCCAAGATCGAGGATACGAGCAGTACTTC.

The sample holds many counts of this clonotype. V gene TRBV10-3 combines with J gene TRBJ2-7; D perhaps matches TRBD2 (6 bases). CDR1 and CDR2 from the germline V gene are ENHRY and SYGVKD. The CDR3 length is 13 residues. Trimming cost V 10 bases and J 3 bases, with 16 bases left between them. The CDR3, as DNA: TGTGCCACCAGCTGGGGGGTTAGCTACGAGCAGTACTTC. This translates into CATSWGVSYEQYF.